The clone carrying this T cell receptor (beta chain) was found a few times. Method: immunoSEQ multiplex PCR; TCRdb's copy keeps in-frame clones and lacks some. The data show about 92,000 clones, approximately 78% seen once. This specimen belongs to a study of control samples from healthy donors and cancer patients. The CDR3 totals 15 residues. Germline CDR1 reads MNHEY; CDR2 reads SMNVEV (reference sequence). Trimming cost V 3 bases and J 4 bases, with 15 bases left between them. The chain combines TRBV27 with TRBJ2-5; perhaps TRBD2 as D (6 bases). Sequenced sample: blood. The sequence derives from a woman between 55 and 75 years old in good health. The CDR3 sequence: CASSFTGSARETQYF. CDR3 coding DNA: TGTGCCAGCAGTTTTACCGGGAGCGCACGAGAGACCCAGTACTTC.